This T cell receptor beta chain is drawn from a study of shared clonotypes between healthy human individuals. Selected positively for CCR7 and CD45RO-negative, naive CD8 cells excluded terminally differentiated effector memory CD45RA+ cells. Clones were sequenced by immunoSEQ multiplex PCR, and TCRdb holds only the in-frame ones, with some missing. The table shows some 2.1 million clones, with less than 95% occurring only once. After removal of 3 bases from V and 0 bases from J, the junction contained 5 bases not matched to a gene. The CDR3 is made up of 16 amino acids. Germline lookup yields CDR1 SGDLS and CDR2 YYNGEE. This clone was counted a single time.

Sequenced sample: naive CD8+ T cells sorted from blood. The receptor's source is a man aged 18 to 29 in good health. The chain carries TRBV9 and TRBJ2-2, with 7 bases fitting TRBD1. In nucleotides, the CDR3 is TGTGCCAGCAGCGGAATGACAGGGACGAACACCGGGGAGCTGTTTTTT. Its translation: CASSGMTGTNTGELFF.